Below, 31 T cell receptor beta chains from the same sample are listed, as sequenced in a study of T cell clonality in common variable immunodeficiency. Sequencing was performed with immunoSEQ multiplex PCR; in TCRdb, only in-frame clones are kept and a portion is missing. This table holds roughly 32,000 clones with no singletons; the top ten claim under 5%. The sample was peripheral blood mononuclear cells. Receptor source: a person aged 18 to 75 in good health.

The table lists this clone with many counts. The read ends 3 residues early relative to the CDR3; the germline J gene fills the gap. The V and J genes are TRBV7-9 and TRBJ1-1; D may be TRBD1 (5 bases). CDR3 length equals 13 residues. Trimming pared 1 base from V and 4 bases from J, leaving 7 bases between. Germline V CDR1 and CDR2: SEHNR, FQNEAQ (reference sequence). Incomplete CDR3 DNA: TGTGCCAGCAGCTTAGACGGGGGCACTGAA. Translated: CASSLDGGTE. The whole CDR3 region reads CASSLDGGTEAFF.

This clone appeared a few times. The read ends 3 residues before the CDR3 terminus; that terminus is restored from the germline J gene. This rearrangement joins TRBV6-1 to TRBJ2-1, with a tentative D call TRBD2 (5 bases). Deletions cut 2 bases from V and 1 base from J, with 9 bases between. The germline gives CDR1 MNHNS, CDR2 SASEGT. The CDR3 runs 15 residues. The CDR3 DNA, read in part, is TGTGCCAGCAGTGAATACAGCGGATCCTACAATGAG. Protein: CASSEYSGSYNE. The complete CDR3 sequence is CASSEYSGSYNEQFF.

Worth noting for this clone: Germline is not matched at one junction end, which may reflect a read error. The read is 3 residues too short to cover the CDR3 end, so that end is filled in from the germline J gene. This specimen includes other DNA sequences encoding the same CDR3. The chain recombines TRBV18 with TRBJ1-3; D remains ambiguous. The CDR3 sequence is 14 residues long. CDR1 is KGHSH and CDR2 is LQKENI in the germline V gene. The sequenced CDR3 bases are TGTGCCACTAGCGCGGGTTCTGATGGAAACACG. Its protein product is CATSAGSDGNT. The whole CDR3 protein is CATSAGSDGNTIYF.

A few counts support this clone. Read data end 3 residues before the CDR3 end; the end is taken from the germline J gene. The chain is built from TRBV7-2 and TRBJ2-1; TRBD2 matches at 8 bases. Germline trimming cut 10 bases from V and 7 bases from J; bases unmatched to any gene: 15. The CDR3 extends over 15 amino acids. Per the germline V gene, CDR1 is SGHTA and CDR2 is FQGNSA. The CDR3 sequence: CANRRAGARGNEQFF. The CDR3 bases that were read are TGTGCCAACCGACGAGCGGGAGCGAGGGGTAATGAG. Variable domain in full (rest from reference TRBV7-2 and TRBJ2-1): GAGVSQSPSNKVTEKGKDVELRCDPISGHTALYWYRQSLGQGLEFLIYFQGNSAPDKSGLPSDRFSAERTGGSVSTLTIQRTQQEDSAVYLCANRRAGARGNEQFFGPGTRLTVL.

There are many counts of this clone. The CDR3 is cut off 3 residues early in the read; its end comes from the germline J gene. The chain employs TRBV12-3 or TRBV12-4 and TRBJ2-7; 9 nucleotides line up with TRBD1. The CDR3 covers 16 residues. V trimming: 5 bases; J trimming: 5 bases; junction bases outside the gene matches: 13. Incomplete CDR3 DNA: TGTGCCAGCAGTACCCAAACAGGGGGCGCGCCCAACGAG. Translation gives CASSTQTGGAPNE. The CDR3 reads in full as CASSTQTGGAPNEQYF.

As to this clone: Read data end 3 residues before the CDR3 end; the end is taken from the germline J gene. V usage is TRBV10-2 and J usage is TRBJ2-3; 9 bases agree with TRBD1. Per germline, CDR1 WSHSY and CDR2 SAAADI. V lost 8 bases, J lost 5 bases, and 8 bases stayed unmatched. The CDR3 is 14 amino acids. CDR3 sequence reads: CASGPGTGLDTQYF. CDR3 bases read: TGCGCCAGCGGACCCGGGACAGGGTTAGATACG.

This clone appeared many times. Read coverage stops 3 residues before the CDR3 terminus; the germline J gene supplies the remainder. This chain connects TRBV29-1 to TRBJ1-3; 8 positions match TRBD1. CDR3 length: 13 amino acids. V lost 7 bases to trimming and J lost 2 bases; unmatched junction nucleotides: 4. Germline V gene data show CDR1 as SQVTM and CDR2 as ANQGSEA. The sequenced part of the CDR3 DNA is TGCAGCGCCACGGACAGGGCTGGAAACACC. It is translated as CSATDRAGNT. The CDR3, in full, reads CSATDRAGNTIYF.

This clone has at least ten counts. The read is 3 residues too short to cover the CDR3 end, so that end is filled in from the germline J gene. The chain joins TRBV14 to TRBJ2-2; 11 positions match TRBD1. This CDR3 is built from 15 residues. Germline V gives CDR1 SGHDN, CDR2 FVKESK. The ends lost 9 bases at V and 5 bases at J; junction bases unmatched: 8. The CDR3 region is CARYGGTGGTGELFF. The CDR3 bases that were read are TGTGCCAGGTATGGGGGGACAGGGGGTACCGGGGAG.

In this sample, this clone turned up many times. The CDR3 end falls 3 residues outside the read, so it is completed with the germline J gene. The chain uses TRBV5-1 and TRBJ2-3, with TRBD1 identical over 11 bases. The V gene end was trimmed by 6 bases and the J gene end by 4 bases; junction bases not matched to a gene: 7. This CDR3 spans 15 amino acids. CDR1 is SGHRS and CDR2 is YFSETQ in the germline V gene. The part of the CDR3 DNA that was read is TGCGCCAGCACCACCCAGGGACAGGGGGCAGATACG. Translating gives CASTTQGQGADT. The entire CDR3 protein reads CASTTQGQGADTQYF.

This clone came up a few times. The read stops 3 residues short of the end of the CDR3; the missing end is completed from the germline J gene. This chain links TRBV5-5 with TRBJ2-3; 8 bases align to TRBD1. This CDR3 has 14 amino acids. After removal of 4 bases from V and 5 bases from J, the junction contained 6 bases not matched to a gene. The V gene's germline CDR1 is SGHKS and CDR2 YYEKEE (reference sequence). The CDR3: CASSPLQGVDTQYF. The DNA read from the CDR3 is TGTGCCAGCAGCCCTTTACAGGGGGTAGATACG.

This clone was observed many times. The read finishes 3 residues shy of the CDR3 end, and the germline J gene is used to complete it. The chain combines TRBV5-1 with TRBJ1-1; 10 bases align to TRBD1. Looked up from germline, CDR1 is SGHRS and CDR2 is YFSETQ. V shed 0 bases and J 1 base; nucleotides not matched to a gene: 12. The CDR3 contains 19 residues. CDR3 DNA (partial): TGCGCCAGCAGCTTGGCCGGACCGGGACAGGGGATCGGGAACACTGAA. Its protein product is CASSLAGPGQGIGNTE. In full, the CDR3 reads CASSLAGPGQGIGNTEAFF. The full variable domain, rest sourced from reference TRBV5-1 and TRBJ1-1, is KAGVTQTPRYLIKTRGQQVTLSCSPISGHRSVSWYQQTPGQGLQFLFEYFSETQRNKGNFPGRFSGRQFSNSRSEMNVSTLELGDSALYLCASSLAGPGQGIGNTEAFFGQGTRLTVV.

This clone was detected many times. CDR3 DNA, as far as it was read: TGTGCCAGCAGCCCGATGGACAGGGAA. It specifies CASSPMDRE. The whole CDR3 protein reads CASSPMDREAFF. This chain connects TRBV7-9 to TRBJ1-1; TRBD1 aligns across 7 bases. Read sequence stops 3 residues before the CDR3 end, and the germline J gene provides the missing end. The CDR3 consists of 12 residues. The germline CDR1 and CDR2 sequences are SEHNR and FQNEAQ (reference sequence).

This clone was detected many times. Read data end 3 residues before the CDR3 end; the end is taken from the germline J gene. The chain joins TRBV5-1 to TRBJ2-3, with D possibly matching TRBD2 (5 bases). V lost 0 bases and J lost 6, with 14 bases in between. The germline V gene encodes CDR1 SGHRS and CDR2 YFSETQ. This CDR3 is 15 amino acids long. Partial CDR3 DNA: TGCGCCAGCAGCTTGGAAGGGCGGACTGGGGATACG. It yields the protein CASSLEGRTGDT. The CDR3 as a whole reads CASSLEGRTGDTQYF.

Comments on this clone: At one end the junction does not follow the germline gene, possibly because of a read error. From the germline J gene comes the end of the CDR3, since the read stops 3 residues before it. The rearrangement links TRBV11-3 to TRBJ2-2; possible D gene TRBD2, 6 bases. The germline V gene has CDR1 SGHNT and CDR2 YENEEA. The CDR3 runs to 13 residues. Incomplete CDR3 DNA: TGTGCCAGCAGCTTAGTTCCCCCCGGGGGG. Residues: CASSLVPPGG. The entire CDR3 is CASSLVPPGGLFF. Variable domain in full (rest from reference TRBV11-3 and TRBJ2-2): EAGVVQSPRYKIIEKKQPVAFWCNPISGHNTLYWYLQNLGQGPELLIRYENEEAVDDSQLPKDRFSAERLKGVDSTLKIQPAELGDSAVYLCASSLVPPGGLFFGEGSRLTVL.

This clone was seen repeatedly, ten times or more. The read falls 3 residues short of the CDR3 end, and the missing part is taken from the germline J gene. The chain couples TRBV7-2 to TRBJ1-1; 8 positions match TRBD1. Germline V lookup: CDR1 SGHTA, CDR2 FQGNSA. V shed 3 bases and J 4 bases; nucleotides not matched to a gene: 4. This CDR3 region has 14 residues. CDR3 DNA (partial): TGTGCCAGCAGCTTCACAGGGGGAAGCACTGAA. Its protein is CASSFTGGSTE. The complete CDR3 reads CASSFTGGSTEAFF.

This clone was seen at least ten times. The read ends 3 residues early relative to the CDR3; the germline J gene fills the gap. V is TRBV7-9 and J is TRBJ2-7; 7 bases fit TRBD1. Trimming took 1 base from V and 5 from J; bases not matched to a gene: 5. CDR3 length: 14 residues. CDR1 is SEHNR, CDR2 FQNEAQ, per germline (reference sequence). CDR3 region: CASSLETGNHEQYF. The DNA read from the CDR3 is TGTGCCAGCAGCTTAGAGACAGGGAACCACGAG.

This clone was seen many times. The read stops 3 residues short of the end of the CDR3; the missing end is completed from the germline J gene. The chain is built from TRBV5-1 and TRBJ1-2; D is perhaps TRBD1 (6 bases). Between the trimmed V and J ends, which lost 4 bases and 4 bases, there was a span of 14 bases. The germline V gene has CDR1 SGHRS and CDR2 YFSETQ. CDR3 length: 14 amino acids. The CDR3 region is CASSDSRGSYGYTF. The CDR3 bases that were read are TGCGCCAGCAGCGACTCCAGGGGAAGCTATGGC.

In this sample, this clone turned up many times. Read coverage stops 3 residues before the CDR3 terminus; the germline J gene supplies the remainder. This rearrangement joins TRBV10-3 to TRBJ2-3; D perhaps matches TRBD1 (5 bases). Between the trimmed V and J ends, which lost 7 bases and 4 bases, there was a span of 6 bases. Per the germline V gene, CDR1 is ENHRY and CDR2 is SYGVKD. The CDR3 runs to 11 residues. The CDR3 spells CAIKGPDTQYF. CDR3 DNA (partial): TGTGCCATCAAGGGGCCAGATACG.

In this sample, this clone turned up a few times. This could be a read error, since a much larger clone is one nucleotide away. The sequence runs out 3 residues before the end of the CDR3; the remainder is reconstructed from the germline J gene. This chain connects TRBV19 to TRBJ2-2; weak D call: TRBD2 (5 bases). Germline CDR1 reads LNHDA; CDR2 reads SQIVND (reference sequence). This CDR3 has 15 amino acids. The part of the CDR3 DNA that was read is TGTGCCAGTAGGGTCGGTGAAACCGCGGGTTCACCG. The encoded protein is CASRVGETAGSP. The full CDR3 protein is CASRVGETAGSPLFF. The variable domain in full, completed from reference TRBV19 and TRBJ2-2, reads DGGITQSPKYLFRKEGQNVTLSCEQNLNHDAMYWYRQDPGQGLRLIYYSQIVNDFQKGDIAEGYSVSREKKESFPLTVTSAQKNPTAFYLCASRVGETAGSPLFFGEGSRLTVL.

This clone was observed at least ten times. The observed sequence ends 3 residues before the CDR3 terminus, with the missing tail filled in from the germline J gene. The chain uses TRBV7-3 and TRBJ1-5; possibly TRBD1 for D (5 bases). The CDR3 runs 15 residues. Trimming stripped 1 base from V and 8 bases from J, with 15 bases between. The germline gives CDR1 SGHTA, CDR2 FQGTGA. Partial CDR3 DNA: TGTGCCAGCAGCTTAAACGGGCAGGGTGCGAAGCCC. The encoded protein is CASSLNGQGAKP. The full CDR3 protein reads CASSLNGQGAKPQHF.

In this sample, this clone turned up many times. The read comes to an end 3 residues before the CDR3 does, leaving the germline J gene to fill in the end. This rearrangement joins TRBV4-1 to TRBJ2-7, with 10 bases lining up with TRBD2. CDR1 and CDR2 (germline): MGHRA, YSYEKL. The V gene end was trimmed by 4 bases and the J gene end by 3 bases; junction bases not matched to a gene: 9. This CDR3 has 16 amino acids. The CDR3 reads CASSPSLAGDIYEQYF. The DNA read from the CDR3 is TGCGCCAGCAGCCCCTCCCTAGCGGGAGATATCTACGAG.

This clone was counted only a few times. This may come from a read error, since a much larger clone is one base off. The CDR3 extends 3 residues past the end of the read, so its final part is completed from the germline J gene. This sequence joins TRBV6-1 and TRBJ1-4, with TRBD1 identical over 7 bases. Per germline, CDR1 MNHNS and CDR2 SASEGT. This CDR3 region has 15 residues. The CDR3 loop is CASSETTGRYSPLFF. CDR3 DNA, as far as it was read: TGTGCCAGCAGTGAAACGACAGGGAGATATTCACCA.

This clone was counted many times. The read stops 3 residues short of the end of the CDR3; the missing end is completed from the germline J gene. V usage is TRBV19 and J usage is TRBJ1-5, with no clear D. The CDR3 spans 14 residues. With 2 bases removed from V and 5 bases from J, the gap between germline ends came to 10 bases. CDR1 LNHDA and CDR2 SQIVND come from the germline V gene (reference sequence). CDR3 bases read: TGTGCCAGTAGTATACTCGCTTCGGATCAGCCC. Translated: CASSILASDQP. The full CDR3 protein is CASSILASDQPQHF. Looking up the rest from reference TRBV19 and TRBJ1-5 gives the full variable domain: DGGITQSPKYLFRKEGQNVTLSCEQNLNHDAMYWYRQDPGQGLRLIYYSQIVNDFQKGDIAEGYSVSREKKESFPLTVTSAQKNPTAFYLCASSILASDQPQHFGDGTRLSIL.

The sample holds a few counts of this clone. The CDR3 end falls 3 residues outside the read, so it is completed with the germline J gene. The J gene is TRBJ1-5, the V gene TRBV2; 9 bases map to TRBD1. The CDR3 runs 14 residues. The germline V gene encodes CDR1 SNHLY and CDR2 FYNNEI. Incomplete CDR3 DNA: TGTGCCAGCAGTGAAGGGACAGGGGTGTTTCCC. Translation gives CASSEGTGVFP. The entire CDR3 protein is CASSEGTGVFPQHF.

This clone was observed at least ten times. Sequencing ends 3 residues short of the CDR3 end; the germline J gene provides the rest. V is TRBV5-1 and J is TRBJ2-3; TRBD2 agrees at 9 bases. With 3 bases clipped from V and 2 bases from J, the junction kept 4 bases outside the gene matches. Germline CDR1 is SGHRS and CDR2 is YFSETQ. This CDR3 spans 15 amino acids. The CDR3 DNA, read in part, is TGCGCCAGCAGCTGGGCTAGCGGGAACACAGATACG. Its protein product is CASSWASGNTDT. The whole CDR3 reads CASSWASGNTDTQYF.

Many counts were recorded for this clone. The missing CDR3 end, 3 residues past where the read stops, is filled in from the germline J gene. The rearrangement uses TRBV30 and TRBJ2-5; no reliable D call. The CDR3 covers 12 residues. The V gene's germline CDR1 is GTSNPN and CDR2 SVGIG (reference sequence). The V end lost 6 bases, the J end lost 2 bases, and 10 bases lay between the germline ends. CDR3 DNA (partial): TGTGCCTGTGCGGAACAACAAGAGACC. Translating it yields CACAEQQET. The entire CDR3 reads CACAEQQETQYF.

This clone was seen many times. Sequencing ends 3 residues short of the CDR3 end; the germline J gene provides the rest. This chain joins TRBV19 and TRBJ2-7, with 8 bases identical to TRBD2. CDR3 length equals 19 residues. Germline CDR1 and CDR2: LNHDA and SQIVND (reference sequence). The J segment lost 1 base and the V segment lost 8 bases, leaving 22 bases of the junction unmatched. The covered CDR3 bases are TGTGCCAGTTCCCCGTATTCACCTAGCGGGTCCGTTGAATCCTACGAG. This encodes CASSPYSPSGSVESYE. The full CDR3 protein reads CASSPYSPSGSVESYEQYF.

This clone was detected ten times or more. The read ends 3 residues shy of where the CDR3 ends; the end is completed using the germline J gene. The V gene is TRBV6-4, the J gene TRBJ2-6; perhaps TRBD1 as D (5 bases). There are 14 residues in the CDR3. Per the germline V gene, CDR1 is MRHNA and CDR2 is SNTAGT. Deletions cut 5 bases from V and 2 bases from J, with 7 bases between. This CDR3 reads CASSKDTGANVLTF. CDR3 DNA (partial): TGTGCCAGCAGTAAGGACACTGGGGCCAACGTC.

The sample holds many counts of this clone. The read terminates 3 residues before the CDR3 end, so the remaining end is supplied by the germline J gene. The rearrangement joins TRBV7-9 to TRBJ2-3, with TRBD1 identical over 7 bases. Germline CDR1 SEHNR, CDR2 FQNEAQ (reference sequence). The CDR3 extends over 14 amino acids. Losses at the gene ends were 8 bases for V and 2 bases for J; bases not matched to a gene: 7. The CDR3 loop is CASRDSKITDTQYF. The part of the CDR3 DNA that was read is TGTGCCAGCCGGGACAGCAAAATCACAGATACG.

This clone was found many times. Coverage ceases 3 residues before the CDR3 finishes, and the germline J gene fills in the end. This chain connects TRBV5-5 to TRBJ1-6; 7 bases are a match to TRBD1. The V gene end was trimmed by 6 bases and the J gene end by 6 bases; junction bases not matched to a gene: 6. The CDR3 loop spans 14 amino acids. Germline lookup yields CDR1 SGHKS and CDR2 YYEKEE (reference sequence). The CDR3 DNA, read in part, is TGTGCCAGCAATTCGGGACAGCCTAATTCACCC. This sequence encodes CASNSGQPNSP. The CDR3 as a whole reads CASNSGQPNSPLHF.

This clone was observed many times. The CDR3 end lies 3 residues beyond the end of the read and is filled in from the germline J gene. The chain has TRBV7-8 and TRBJ1-1; possibly TRBD1 for D (5 bases). Trimming took off 3 bases at V and 1 base at J, with 6 bases between the two ends. Per germline, CDR1 SGHVS and CDR2 FQNEAQ. The CDR3 has 13 amino acids. The chain's CDR3 is CASSLQGNTEAFF. Partial CDR3 DNA: TGTGCCAGCAGCTTGCAGGGGAACACTGAA. The complete variable domain, with remaining parts taken from reference TRBV7-8 and TRBJ1-1, reads GAGVSQSPRYKVAKRGQDVALRCDPISGHVSLFWYQQALGQGPEFLTYFQNEAQLDKSGLPSDRFFAERPEGSVSTLKIQRTQQEDSAVYLCASSLQGNTEAFFGQGTRLTVV.